The sequence of this T cell receptor (beta chain) was determined in a study of T cells in narcolepsy. Repertoires were generated with immunoSEQ multiplex PCR, while TCRdb's copy carries only in-frame clones and drops some. This sample has roughly 27,000 clones, with about 89% found just once. The table lists this clone with a few counts. The same CDR3 also results from other DNA sequences found in this sample. The CDR3 is made up of 12 amino acids. Deletions cut 7 bases from V and 1 base from J, with 4 bases between. Germline-derived CDR1 and CDR2 are LNHDA and SQIVND (reference sequence). The sequence derives from a human donor with narcolepsy. Source material: CD45RA- memory CD4+ T cells from PBMCs. The rearrangement links TRBV19 to TRBJ2-2; D not resolved. CDR3 DNA: TGTGCCAGTAACCTGAACACCGGGGAGCTGTTTTTT. Its translation: CASNLNTGELFF.